This TCR beta chain was found in a study of cytomegalovirus exposure and HLA in healthy donors. Regarding this clone: Its target is not known.

The length of the CDR3 is 16 residues. Germline loops: CDR1 MDHEN, CDR2 SYDVKM. V dropped 8 bases and J dropped 3 bases, with 23 bases sitting between them. Researchers ran the PCR with 60 Vbeta and 13 Jbeta primers. Profiled with immunoSEQ multiplex PCR; TCRdb holds only in-frame clones, not every one. The sample includes some 150,000 clones, 82% of them seen just once. The study, taken as a whole, reports: There were reportedly fewer N-insertions in an Asian-associated ancestry cluster than the approximately 670-donor mean, in a later analysis. A missense variant in DCLRE1C was later tied to TCR beta V- and J-gene trimming. A list of roughly 180 TCR beta chains associated with cytomegalovirus was given. In all likelihood, a cluster of highly shared sequence variants was a sequencing artifact.

V is TRBV28 and J is TRBJ2-7, with a tentative D call TRBD1 (6 bases). The clonotype originates from a man in his fifties in good health and CMV-seropositive. The sample comprised PBMCs. CDR3 loop: CASVTSGATSLYEQYF. As DNA, the CDR3 is TGTGCCAGCGTAACATCAGGGGCCACTTCCCTCTACGAGCAGTACTTC.